These 3 T cell receptor beta chains came from one sample sequenced in a study of T cell responses to AZD1222 COVID-19 vaccine. Sequenced by immunoSEQ multiplex PCR; TCRdb stores in-frame clones only, minus some. The data contain some 120,000 clones, approximately 89% of them seen just once; the ten biggest clones take up more than 5.5%. The sequenced sample was peripheral blood, obtained on day 0 of AZD1222 vaccination. All receptors come from an adult in good health.

The J gene is TRBJ2-2, the V gene TRBV3-1 (or the pseudogene TRBV3-2); TRBD1 might be the D (6 bases). CDR1 is LGHDT and CDR2 is YNNKEL in the germline V gene (reference sequence). Trimming left V 5 bases short and J 4 bases short, with 14 bases between. The CDR3 is made up of 15 amino acids. This CDR3 is CASSLWTAGTGELFF. The CDR3, as DNA: TGTGCCAGCAGCTTATGGACAGCTGGCACCGGGGAGCTGTTTTTT.

This chain connects TRBV5-6 to TRBJ2-5, with TRBD1 identical over 7 bases. The CDR3 is 14 residues long. Germline V gene data show CDR1 as SGHDT and CDR2 as YYEEEE. V was pared by 4 bases and J by 5 bases, with 8 bases of the junction left unmatched. CDR3 coding DNA: TGTGCCAGCAGCCTAGGACAGGTCGGGGAGACCCAGTACTTC. This translates into CASSLGQVGETQYF.

The chain carries TRBV5-4 and TRBJ1-1; unclear D gene. The V gene's germline CDR1 is SGHNT and CDR2 YYREEE (reference sequence). This CDR3 comprises 17 residues. V was shortened by 0 bases and J by 0 bases, with 15 bases between the two germline ends. Written as DNA, the CDR3 is TGTGCCAGCAGCTTGGGGGAACGTCGTTCCCTGAACACTGAAGCTTTCTTT. Amino acid sequence: CASSLGERRSLNTEAFF.